The clone carrying this TCR beta chain was counted ten times or more. Its antigen is still unknown. Losses at the gene ends were 2 bases for V and 6 bases for J; bases not matched to a gene: 9. Germline V gene lookup returns CDR1 ENHRY and CDR2 SYGVKD. This CDR3 contains 15 residues. HTBI primers from iRepertoire and Arm-PCR of CDR3 regions yielded the TCR beta libraries. Authors' data handling: Identification of gene segments yielded more than 60 TRBV and around 13 TRBJ across samples. TCRdb re-derived calls from the multiplex PCR reads in MiXCR, one entry per CDR3 protein. TCRdb, not the authors, supplied the V and J calls. The sample lists 450,000 or so distinct CDR3 sequences, around 20% occurring once. This entry belongs to a study of regulatory T cells in long-lasting Graves disease. Study-wide points: It was possible that the small sample size reduced accuracy.

Time point defined: persistent/refractory GD, antithyroid drugs over 5 years with positive TRAb. PBMC RNA was the source of the TCR library. V gene TRBV10-3 combines with J gene TRBJ1-2; 7 nucleotides line up with TRBD1. The clonotype was recovered from a female donor with Graves disease. Sequenced material: peripheral blood mononuclear cells (PBMCs), taken when the disease was refractory, from a patient treated with antithyroid drugs. The CDR3 DNA is TGTGCCATCAGTGAGCAGACAGGGAGAGGAGATGGCTACACCTTC. Its protein is CAISEQTGRGDGYTF.